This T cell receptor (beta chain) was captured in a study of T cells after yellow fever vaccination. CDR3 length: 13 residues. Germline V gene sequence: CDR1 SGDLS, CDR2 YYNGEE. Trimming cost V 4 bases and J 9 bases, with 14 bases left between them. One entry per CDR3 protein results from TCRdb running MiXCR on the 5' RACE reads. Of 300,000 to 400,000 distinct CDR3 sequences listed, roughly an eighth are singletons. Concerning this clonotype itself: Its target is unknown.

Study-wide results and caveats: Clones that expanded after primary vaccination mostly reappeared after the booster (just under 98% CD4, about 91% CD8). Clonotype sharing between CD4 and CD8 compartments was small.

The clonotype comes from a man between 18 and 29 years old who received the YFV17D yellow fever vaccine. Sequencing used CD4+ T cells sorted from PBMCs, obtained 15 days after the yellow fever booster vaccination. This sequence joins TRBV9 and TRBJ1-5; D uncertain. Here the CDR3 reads CASSPGRVGPQHF. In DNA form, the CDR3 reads TGTGCCAGCAGCCCCGGACGGGTCGGGCCCCAGCATTTT.